Listed below are T cell receptor beta chains from one sample, sequenced in a study of cytotoxic CD8 clonotypes in ibrutinib-treated CLL. TCRdb's copy holds only in-frame clones and misses some; the assay was immunoSEQ multiplex PCR. Of about 140,000 clones listed, approximately 80% are singletons. The material was PBMCs, obtained after 36 months of ibrutinib treatment. The receptors were sampled from a human donor with chronic lymphocytic leukemia. Both conserved end residues are part of each CDR3. The D gene is left open where the match is weak. Not every row has a clone size; where given, it reads once, few, many or a size class.

TRBV9	TRBJ2-7	TRBD1	-	CASSVRTGSSYEQYF	TGTGCCAGCAGCGTTCGGACAGGGTCCTCCTACGAGCAGTACTTC
TRBV10-3	TRBJ2-1	TRBD1	-	CAIRGDRGVNEQFF	TGTGCCATCAGGGGGGACAGGGGTGTCAATGAGCAGTTCTTC
TRBV13	TRBJ2-6	TRBD1	-	CASSSAGTGGTGANVLTF	TGTGCCAGCAGCTCCGCCGGGACAGGGGGCACTGGGGCCAACGTCCTGACTTTC
TRBV4-1	TRBJ2-1	TRBD2	-	CASSHPLAGSSYNEQFF	TGCGCCAGCAGCCATCCACTAGCGGGGAGCTCCTACAATGAGCAGTTCTTC
TRBV6-1	TRBJ1-2	-	-	CASSPGTPGYTF	TGTGCCAGCAGTCCCGGGACACCTGGCTACACCTTC
TRBV29-1	TRBJ2-6	-	few	CSARVTGANVLTF	TGCAGCGCCCGGGTAACTGGGGCCAACGTCCTGACTTTC
TRBV25-1	TRBJ2-7	-	-	CASSAARGWAYEQYF	TGTGCCAGCAGTGCGGCCCGGGGTTGGGCCTACGAGCAGTACTTC
TRBV5-4	TRBJ2-7	-	-	CASSLPGTTLREQYF	TGTGCCAGCAGCTTGCCAGGTACTACCTTACGGGAGCAGTACTTC
TRBV10-1	TRBJ2-1	-	-	CASSAGGLNAGYNEQFF	TGCGCCAGCAGTGCAGGCGGCCTGAATGCTGGGTACAATGAGCAGTTCTTC
TRBV13	TRBJ1-1	-	-	CASSEVVVAFF	TGTGCCAGCAGTGAGGTGGTAGTTGCTTTCTTT